This TCR beta chain originates from a study of blood T cell repertoires in COVID-19 (dated by TCRdb to 2018 to 2020). Regarding the study in general: Collaborator samples came from the United States, Italy and Spain and covered acute and convalescent phases of COVID-19. Deeply sampled blood TCRbeta repertoires from subjects exposed to, actively infected with, or recovered from COVID-19 were included in the dataset. Samples came from the ongoing ImmuneRACE study (first 160 participants) plus 1,254 subjects from 6 global collaborators. The repertoires were released in a freely available public database meant as a resource for research on the immune response to SARS-CoV-2. The sample metadata nearly always contained a de-identified subject ID, COVID-19 status, age in years and sex. The prospective study material was composed of cDNA or gDNA derived from T cells, B-cell-depleted T cells, or PBMCs. Where HLA class I and class II types were available, the types were taken from metadata supplied by the sample provider, not from assay-based typing. The paper as a whole reports these results and caveats: The quantity of clinical and demographic metadata differed by source and by participant and was supplied without curation.

This clone was recorded once. Its binding antigen is unknown. One base away there is no much larger clone; base qualities are not given. The immunoSEQ Assay, a bias-controlled multiplex PCR, was used to amplify TCRbeta CDR3 regions from genomic DNA. The original methods were these. The number of nucleated cells in each sample was estimated from the amplification of reference gene primers within the assay. To quantify the absolute abundance of each unique TCRbeta CDR3 rearrangement, sequence reads were collapsed and filtered. For each sample, productive Simpson clonality was calculated by taking the square root of Simpson's diversity index across productive rearrangements. TCRdb mirrors the immuneACCESS table, restricted to in-frame sequences. Some clones are absent from its copies; in checked studies, under half trace to an unresolved V gene, and the reason for the others is unknown. The DNA was the basis for D and trimming; V, J and clone size are from that table. The sample table shows around 170,000 clones, and more than 85% are seen once. Clones ranked in the top ten supply 6% to 7.5% of the sample.

Enrolling through a virtual design, the prospective study's participants ranged in age from roughly 18 to 90 years and lived across 20 to 25 United States geographic areas. To assign participants to cohorts, the prospective study relied on clinical history that participants themselves reported in a screening survey and a study questionnaire. Recovered participants in ImmuneRACE Cohort 3 were defined by two consecutive negative NP/OP PCR tests, clearance by a healthcare professional, or resolution of symptoms. Each participant in the prospective study had whole blood, serum and a nasopharyngeal or oropharyngeal swab collected by mobile phlebotomists. Participants in the prospective study had the option to provide additional blood draws and questionnaires over a roughly 2-month period. Before DNA extraction, prospective study blood samples were shipped either frozen or at room temperature. At the junction V is shortened by 5 bases and J by 4 bases; bases outside the gene matches: 7. The CDR1 and CDR2 encoded by the germline V gene are SGHVS and FQNEAQ. The CDR3 goes from the cysteine to the phenylalanine over 14 residues. The DNA shown is the 42-base CDR3, in frame from base 1.

The chain couples TRBV7-8 to TRBJ2-5, with TRBD1 identical over 7 junction bases. The sequencing input was PBMCs or T cells enriched from blood (not recorded which). This TCR was recovered from a woman aged 50 to 65 who had recovered from COVID-19. CDR3 sequence: CASSPQGTVETQYF. The nucleotide sequence is given as TGTGCCAGCAGCCCGCAAGGGACAGTAGAGACCCAGTACTTC. The variable domain in full, with residues beyond the CDR3 obtained from the reference TRBV7-8 and TRBJ2-5 genes, is GAGVSQSPRYKVAKRGQDVALRCDPISGHVSLFWYQQALGQGPEFLTYFQNEAQLDKSGLPSDRFFAERPEGSVSTLKIQRTQQEDSAVYLCASSPQGTVETQYFGPGTRLLVL.